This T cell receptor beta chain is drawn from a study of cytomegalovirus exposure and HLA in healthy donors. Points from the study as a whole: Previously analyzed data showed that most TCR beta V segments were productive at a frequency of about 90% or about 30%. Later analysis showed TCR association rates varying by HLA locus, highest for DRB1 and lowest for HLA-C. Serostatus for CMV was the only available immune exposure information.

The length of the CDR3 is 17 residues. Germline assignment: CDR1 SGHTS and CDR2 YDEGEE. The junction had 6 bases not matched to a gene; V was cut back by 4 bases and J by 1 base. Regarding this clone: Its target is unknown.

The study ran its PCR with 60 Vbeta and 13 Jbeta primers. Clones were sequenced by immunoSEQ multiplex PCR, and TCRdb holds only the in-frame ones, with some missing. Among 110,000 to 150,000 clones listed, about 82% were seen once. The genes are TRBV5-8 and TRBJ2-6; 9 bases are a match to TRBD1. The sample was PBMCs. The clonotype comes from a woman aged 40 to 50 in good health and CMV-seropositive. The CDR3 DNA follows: TGTGCCAGCAGCCTTGGACAGGGGACTTCTGGGGCCAACGTCCTGACTTTC. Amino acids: CASSLGQGTSGANVLTF.